The present TCR beta chain was sequenced within a study of T cell changes during pregnancy in multiple sclerosis. TCRdb's copy holds only in-frame clones and misses some; the assay was immunoSEQ multiplex PCR. The sample carries about 20,000 clones, roughly nine tenths recorded once. This specimen consisted of CD8+ T cells from peripheral blood mononuclear cells, obtained after pregnancy. The sequence was obtained from a female donor in good health, enrolled as a control in a pregnancy study.

This CDR3 is CASSLEQGLTEAFF. The CDR3 bases are TGCGCCAGCAGCTTGGAACAGGGGTTAACTGAAGCTTTCTTT. The genes are TRBV5-1 and TRBJ1-1; 7 bases agree with TRBD1. The germline CDR1 and CDR2 sequences are SGHRS and YFSETQ. This CDR3 is built from 14 residues. Trimming took 0 bases from V and 5 from J; bases not matched to a gene: 4.